This TCR beta chain was profiled in a study of beta chain features in type 1 diabetes. Study-level results: Shorter TCRB CDR3s, moderately but significantly so, were found in Type 1 diabetes patients in all four CD4+ subsets.

In regard to this clone: The antigen remains unidentified.

Per donor, one heparinised blood draw averaged approximately 120 mL. Reverse transcription of all isolated RNA meant that expressed TCRB transcripts were sequenced. The method was immunoSEQ multiplex PCR; TCRdb's version includes in-frame clones alone and lacks a portion of them. The table shows 600,000 to 750,000 clones, with approximately 13% occurring only once. The trim removed 0 bases at V and 8 bases at J, leaving 6 bases unmatched. From germline, CDR1 is LGHNA and CDR2 YSLEER. The CDR3 has 16 residues. V and J are TRBV4-3 and TRBJ2-1; 11 bases align to TRBD2. The sequencing sample was made of naive CD4+ T cells from blood. The TCR was taken from a man aged 30 to 39 with type 1 diabetes. For the CDR3, the DNA is TGCGCCAGCAGCCAAGACAATAGCGGGGGGGCGGATGAGCAGTTCTTC. Translation: CASSQDNSGGADEQFF.